The present T cell receptor beta chain was sequenced within a study of early stage breast cancer tumors. Study overall: Most of the 16 invasive tumors were ER+, PR+ and HER2-. Study-wide findings and caveats: Bulk DNA sequencing of unsorted cells missed chain pairing and markers.

Roughly 19-50 mg of tissue was diced for each tumor. CDR1 and CDR2 (germline): LGHNT, FRNRAP. J gave up 9 bases and V 7 bases, and 5 bases lay outside the gene matches. The CDR3 covers 12 residues. A remark on this clone: Its antigen is currently unknown.

TCRdb's table, derived via immunoSEQ multiplex PCR, lists solely in-frame clones and lacks some. The data contain around 30,000 clones, roughly 77% of them seen just once; the ten biggest clones take up roughly 9.1%. The receptor comes from a young adult with breast cancer. The specimen sequenced was breast tumor tissue. The rearrangement joins TRBV12-5 to TRBJ2-1, with 8 nucleotides matching TRBD1. CDR3 nucleotide sequence: TGTGCTAGTGATCAGGGGGCTGGTGAGCAGTTCTTC. It yields the protein CASDQGAGEQFF.